The 5 T cell receptor beta chains given below trace back to one sample, sequenced in a study of T cells in Graves' hyperthyroidism and ophthalmopathy. There were TCR beta CDR3 regions amplified from RNA transcripts. RT-PCR in the first round (using the HTBI primer set) targeted the TCR CDR3. TCRdb called the multiplex PCR reads again in MiXCR, with one record for every CDR3 protein. In the table there are around 350,000 distinct CDR3 sequences, about 18% of which are singletons. The sample taken for sequencing was blood. The receptors derive from a young woman with Graves' hyperthyroidism that later progressed to Graves' ophthalmopathy.

Ten or more counts support this clonotype. The chain links TRBV11-3 to TRBJ2-7; D uncertain. Looked up from germline, CDR1 is SGHNT and CDR2 is YENEEA. The V and J ends lost 0 bases and 6 bases respectively, with 15 bases between them. The CDR3 is made up of 15 amino acids. CDR3 DNA: TGTGCCAGCAGCTTAGAGGGCGGTCTAGAAAGCGAGCAGTACTTC. It specifies CASSLEGGLESEQYF.

This clonotype was found once. The chain couples TRBV2 to TRBJ1-3, with D possibly TRBD1 on 6 matching bases. Germline CDR1 SNHLY, CDR2 FYNNEI. Trimming removed 4 bases at V and 1 base at J, with 14 bases between. The CDR3 runs 16 residues. The CDR3 sequence: CASSGGGYGSGNTIYF. The CDR3 bases are TGTGCCAGCAGTGGGGGGGGCTACGGGTCTGGAAACACCATATATTTT.

This clonotype was observed at least ten times. The chain links TRBV10-3 to TRBJ2-5; D possibly matches TRBD1 or TRBD2 (5 bases each). Germline lookup yields CDR1 ENHRY and CDR2 SYGVKD. This CDR3 spans 16 amino acids. Trimming took off 3 bases at V and 3 bases at J, with 17 bases between the two ends. CDR3 protein: CAISDGYGTDKETQYF. CDR3 bases: TGTGCCATCAGTGATGGGTACGGGACGGACAAAGAGACCCAGTACTTC.

This clonotype was observed a handful of times. A read error is possible here, since a much larger clone lies one base away. The chain carries TRBV27 and TRBJ2-3, with 7 bases identical to TRBD2. CDR1 and CDR2 (germline): MNHEY, SMNVEV (reference sequence). The CDR3 consists of 16 residues. CDR3 loop: CVSTALGGEPTDTQYF. In DNA form, the CDR3 reads TGTGTCAGCACAGCCCTGGGGGGGGAGCCCACAGATACGCAGTATTTT.

This clonotype appeared many times. J is TRBJ2-6 and V is TRBV28; D gene ambiguous. Germline V gene data show CDR1 as MDHEN and CDR2 as SYDVKM. Trimming removed 5 bases at V and 0 bases at J, with 17 bases between. The CDR3 is 18 residues long. The CDR3 spells CASSLTLDTRSGANVLTF. The CDR3 nucleotides read TGTGCCAGCAGTCTTACCCTCGATACGCGCTCTGGGGCCAACGTCCTGACTTTC.